The rows below give T cell receptor beta chains drawn from one sample of a study of CD8 T cells in ankylosing spondylitis. MiXCR was run by TCRdb on the 5' RACE reads, yielding one entry per CDR3 protein. The sample holds a few hundred thousand distinct CDR3 sequences, 20% to 25% seen once. The source material was blood, either unsorted or a sorted T cell fraction (not recorded which). The receptors stem from a male donor with ankylosing spondylitis. CDR3s leave out the opening cysteine and the closing phenylalanine or tryptophan. The size entry is marked missing in some rows and otherwise reads once, few, many or a size class.

size | J | V | CDR3
few | TRBJ1-4 | TRBV28 | ASSRLGGGSGKLF
- | TRBJ2-3 | TRBV6-1 | ASTPGGVDTQY
few | TRBJ2-1 | TRBV6-1 | ASRDQAGGSSYNEQF
- | TRBJ1-1 | TRBV20-1 | SAPTGGPKVAF
few | TRBJ2-1 | TRBV5-1 | ASSIGQGSYNEQF
few | TRBJ2-7 | TRBV28 | ASTKSSYEQY
few | TRBJ2-1 | TRBV10-3 | AISESRGAF
- | TRBJ2-2 | TRBV9 | ASSESSGQGSELF
- | TRBJ2-5 | TRBV28 | ASSRQGVKETQY
- | TRBJ1-1 | TRBV18 | ASSRQGIGTEAF
few | TRBJ1-1 | TRBV12-3/TRBV12-4 | ASSFGPLEAF
few | TRBJ2-7 | TRBV28 | ASSSPARSYEQY
- | TRBJ1-1 | TRBV29-1 | SVGGTEAF
- | TRBJ1-1 | TRBV6-2/TRBV6-3 | ASSAVVNTEAF
- | TRBJ2-7 | TRBV19 | ASSIDEFGSYEQY
few | TRBJ1-2 | TRBV20-1 | SGLESNYGYT
- | TRBJ1-6 | TRBV20-1 | SAPGQSISPLH
few | TRBJ2-5 | TRBV4-2 | ASSQDPYNSGETQY
few | TRBJ2-3 | TRBV20-1 | SASGVLGTIPLPQY
- | TRBJ2-1 | TRBV19 | ASSIDNEQF
many | TRBJ2-1 | TRBV12-3/TRBV12-4 | ASRPNRVRDNEQF
- | TRBJ1-4 | TRBV12-3/TRBV12-4 | ASSSRTDTTNEKLF
- | TRBJ2-1 | TRBV20-1 | SGLAGGGEQF
- | TRBJ2-3 | TRBV3-1 | ASSQVNTDTQY
few | TRBJ2-7 | TRBV12-3/TRBV12-4 | ASSLPGGFYEQY
few | TRBJ2-1 | TRBV5-4 | ASSFIGGDEQF
few | TRBJ1-5 | TRBV6-1 | ASSETGGPGQPQH
many | TRBJ2-2 | TRBV7-2 | ASSPLGTSGSAGELF
many | TRBJ1-2 | TRBV2 | ASNQQGTNYGYT
- | TRBJ1-1 | TRBV7-2 | ASSPFGRSTEAF
few | TRBJ2-2 | TRBV25-1 | ASSELAGVGTGELF
- | TRBJ2-1 | TRBV15 | ATSRPSSNEQF
few | TRBJ2-7 | TRBV4-2 | ASSQVRDGPYEQY
- | TRBJ2-5 | TRBV29-1 | SVVGAETQY
many | TRBJ2-2 | TRBV29-1 | SGRQGDTGELF
few | TRBJ2-7 | TRBV20-1 | SARDKTSGSGYEQY
few | TRBJ2-2 | TRBV7-2 | ASSQVLRAGELF
- | TRBJ2-1 | TRBV3-1 | ASSPFRIEEQF
few | TRBJ2-4 | TRBV5-1 | ASRTGTENIQY
few | TRBJ2-7 | TRBV7-2 | ASSFTGASYEQY